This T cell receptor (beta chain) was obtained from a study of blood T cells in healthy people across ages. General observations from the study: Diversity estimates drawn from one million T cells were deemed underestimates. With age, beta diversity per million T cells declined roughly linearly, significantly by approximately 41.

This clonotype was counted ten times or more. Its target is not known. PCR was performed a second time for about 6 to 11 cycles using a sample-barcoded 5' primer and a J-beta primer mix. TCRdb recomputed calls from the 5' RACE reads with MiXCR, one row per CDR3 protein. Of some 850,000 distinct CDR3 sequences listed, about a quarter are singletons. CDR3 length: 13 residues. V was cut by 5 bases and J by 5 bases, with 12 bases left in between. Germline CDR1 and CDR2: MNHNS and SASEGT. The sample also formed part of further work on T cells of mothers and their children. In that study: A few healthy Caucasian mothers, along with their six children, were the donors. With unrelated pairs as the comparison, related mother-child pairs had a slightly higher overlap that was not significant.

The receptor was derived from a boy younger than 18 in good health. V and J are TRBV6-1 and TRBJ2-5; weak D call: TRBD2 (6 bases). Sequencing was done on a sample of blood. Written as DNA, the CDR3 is TGTGCCAGCAGTCCCGGACTAACGGAGACCCAGTACTTC. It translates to CASSPGLTETQYF.